The clone carrying this T cell receptor beta chain was counted ten times or more. Its antigen is unknown. In the library, individual cDNA molecules carried attached unique molecular identifiers. TCRdb reprocessed the 5' RACE reads via MiXCR and lists one record per CDR3 protein. The sample shows around 50,000 distinct CDR3 sequences, 7% to 9% of them seen only once. The data are from a study of early T cells in non-severe SARS-CoV-2 infection. The V and J ends lost 5 bases and 8 bases respectively, with 12 bases between them. The CDR3 extends over 13 amino acids. Study conclusions and caveats: VDJdb-based annotation leaned toward anti-spike CD8 responses and missed private and CD4 specificities.

The sequence was obtained from an adult who was a healthcare worker with PCR-confirmed SARS-CoV-2 infection or an uninfected control (not recorded which). Material for sequencing was whole blood. The chain combines TRBV12-3 or TRBV12-4 with TRBJ1-4; no definite D call. The CDR3 region is CASSPPRTEKLFF. In nucleotides, the CDR3 is TGTGCCAGCAGTCCTCCCCGAACCGAAAAACTGTTTTTT.